Each of the 4 T cell receptor beta chains below was sequenced from the same sample in a study of T cells in Graves' hyperthyroidism and ophthalmopathy. RNA transcripts served as the template for amplifying TCR beta CDR3 regions. HTBI primers drove first-round RT-PCR of the TCR CDR3. TCRdb ran MiXCR on the multiplex PCR reads and lists one entry per CDR3 protein. There are more than 500,000 distinct CDR3 sequences in the sample; about 15% occur only once, and roughly 14% lies in the top ten. The specimen sequenced was blood. The source is a woman between 40 and 50 years old with Graves' hyperthyroidism.

In this sample, this clonotype turned up many times. The rearrangement uses TRBV5-1 and TRBJ2-3; the match to TRBD2 covers 11 bases. CDR1 is SGHRS and CDR2 is YFSETQ in the germline V gene. Trimming removed 7 bases from V and 6 bases from J; junction bases left unmatched: 19. The CDR3 has 18 residues. Here the CDR3 DNA reads TGCGCCAGCTCGGGACTAGCGGCATATTACTCCGGTACGGATACGCAGTATTTT. As protein: CASSGLAAYYSGTDTQYF. The full variable domain, with the rest looked up from reference TRBV5-1 and TRBJ2-3, is KAGVTQTPRYLIKTRGQQVTLSCSPISGHRSVSWYQQTPGQGLQFLFEYFSETQRNKGNFPGRFSGRQFSNSRSEMNVSTLELGDSALYLCASSGLAAYYSGTDTQYFGPGTRLTVL.

This clonotype was detected many times. The chain recombines TRBV2 with TRBJ2-3, with no clear D. CDR1 is SNHLY and CDR2 is FYNNEI in the germline V gene. Deletions cut 6 bases from V and 2 bases from J, with 9 bases between. The CDR3 consists of 13 residues. The CDR3 region is CASSPEYTDTQYF. In DNA form, the CDR3 reads TGTGCCAGCAGCCCTGAGTACACAGATACGCAGTATTTT.

This clonotype was detected only a few times. The chain is built from TRBV11-2 and TRBJ2-5; the match to TRBD2 covers 11 bases. The CDR3 is 17 amino acids. Germline trimming cut 5 bases from V and 5 bases from J; bases unmatched to any gene: 13. Per germline, CDR1 SGHAT and CDR2 FQNNGV. Here the CDR3 DNA reads TGTGCCAGCAGCACTCCTGTAGCGGGAGGGGAATGGGAGACCCAGTACTTC. It translates to CASSTPVAGGEWETQYF.

The sample holds many counts of this clonotype. V usage is TRBV3-1 and J usage is TRBJ2-1; D ambiguous. Germline assignment: CDR1 LGHDT and CDR2 YNNKEL (reference sequence). The CDR3 covers 14 residues. The V end was cut by 0 bases, the J end by 3 bases, with 6 bases between. The CDR3: CASSQEVDYNEQFF. CDR3 nucleotide sequence: TGTGCCAGCAGCCAAGAGGTAGACTACAATGAGCAGTTCTTC.